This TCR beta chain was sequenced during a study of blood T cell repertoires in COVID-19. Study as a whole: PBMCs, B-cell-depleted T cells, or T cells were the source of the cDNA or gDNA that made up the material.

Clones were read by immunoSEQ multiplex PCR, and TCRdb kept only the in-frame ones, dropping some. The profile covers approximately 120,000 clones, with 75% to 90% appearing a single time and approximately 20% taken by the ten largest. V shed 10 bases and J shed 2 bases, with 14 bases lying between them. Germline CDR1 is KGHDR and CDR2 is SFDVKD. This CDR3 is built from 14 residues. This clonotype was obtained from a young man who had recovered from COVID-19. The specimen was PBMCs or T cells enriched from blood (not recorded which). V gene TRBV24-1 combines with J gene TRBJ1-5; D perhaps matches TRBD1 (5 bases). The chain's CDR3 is CATGGGAGNQPQHF. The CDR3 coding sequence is TGTGCCACGGGGGGAGGGGCGGGCAATCAGCCCCAGCATTTT.